Listed here are 20 T cell receptor beta chains from one sample, sequenced in a study of OX40 agonist ivuxolimab in advanced cancers. Profiled with immunoSEQ multiplex PCR; TCRdb holds only in-frame clones, not every one. The sample consists of around 15,000 clones, about 86% of them appearing once. Sequences were derived from CD4+ or CD8+ T cells sorted from blood, sampled in a trial of the OX40 agonist ivuxolimab. All receptors come from an adult with an advanced solid tumor such as melanoma, head and neck, liver or kidney cancer.

The chain employs TRBV7-9 and TRBJ2-5; unclear D gene. The J call may be incorrect, as the DNA end agrees better with TRBJ2-7. The CDR3 is 15 residues long. Germline V gene sequence: CDR1 SEHNR, CDR2 FQNEAQ (reference sequence). CDR3 loop: CASSLFPDRSYEQYF. The CDR3 DNA reads TGTGCCAGCAGCTTATTTCCGGACCGTTCCTACGAGCAGTACTTC.

The chain carries TRBV19 and TRBJ1-2, with D tentatively TRBD1 (5 bases). Germline V gene sequence: CDR1 LNHDA, CDR2 SQIVND (reference sequence). V lost 7 bases and J lost 1, with 19 bases in between. The CDR3 consists of 16 residues. The CDR3 reads CASTAPRDGVNYGYTF. DNA of the CDR3: TGTGCCAGTACCGCTCCTAGGGACGGTGTTAACTATGGCTACACCTTC.

DNA for the CDR3: TGTGCCAGCCGGGCTAGCGGGAGATTGGGTGAGCAGTTCTTC. It translates to CASRASGRLGEQFF. This chain connects TRBV28 to TRBJ2-1, with TRBD2 identical over 10 bases. Per the germline V gene, CDR1 is MDHEN and CDR2 is SYDVKM. The J segment lost 9 bases and the V segment lost 8 bases, leaving 10 bases of the junction unmatched. The CDR3 consists of 14 residues.

This clone has a handful of counts. The chain uses TRBV27 and TRBJ2-2; no definite D call. V lost 3 bases to trimming and J lost 1 base, with 6 bases between them. This CDR3 contains 14 residues. Germline assignment: CDR1 MNHEY and CDR2 SMNVEV (reference sequence). The CDR3 loop is CASSFEVNTGELFF. The CDR3 coding sequence is TGTGCCAGCAGTTTTGAGGTGAACACCGGGGAGCTGTTTTTT.

The chain uses TRBV10-3 and TRBJ1-5; the D gene is possibly TRBD1 (6 bases). Germline V gene data show CDR1 as ENHRY and CDR2 as SYGVKD. The V end lost 0 bases, the J end lost 3 bases, and 12 bases lay between the germline ends. The CDR3 extends over 16 amino acids. CDR3 region: CAISESGGADNQPQHF. CDR3 coding DNA: TGTGCCATCAGTGAGTCGGGGGGGGCAGACAATCAGCCCCAGCATTTT.

This clone was seen a single time. The rearrangement uses TRBV10-3 and TRBJ1-2; D possibly corresponds to TRBD1 (5 bases). Germline assignment: CDR1 ENHRY and CDR2 SYGVKD. V was clipped by 4 bases and J by 1 base, with 16 bases between them. The CDR3 sequence is 16 residues long. DNA for the CDR3: TGTGCCATCAGTGGCCTTGGGGACGGACATAACTATGGCTACACCTTC. As protein: CAISGLGDGHNYGYTF.

The chain employs TRBV19 and TRBJ2-2, with D maybe TRBD2 (5 bases). There are 17 residues in the CDR3. The germline gives CDR1 LNHDA, CDR2 SQIVND (reference sequence). V lost 3 bases to trimming and J lost 6 bases, with 20 bases between them. In DNA form, the CDR3 reads TGTGCCAGTAGTATGTCCCCACTAGTGAAGAGGGCCGGGGAGCTGTTTTTT. It encodes CASSMSPLVKRAGELFF.

The CDR3 DNA sequence: TGCAGTGCCACCTTTTACAATGAGCAGTTCTTC. This codes for CSATFYNEQFF. This chain uses TRBV20-1 with TRBJ2-1; D remains ambiguous. The germline gives CDR1 DFQATT, CDR2 SNEGSKA (reference sequence). The V end lost 6 bases, the J end lost 4 bases, and 7 bases lay between the germline ends. This CDR3 contains 11 residues.

The rearrangement uses TRBV2 and TRBJ1-1; D is ambiguous. CDR1 is SNHLY, CDR2 FYNNEI, per germline. The CDR3 contains 12 residues. V dropped 8 bases and J dropped 5 bases, with 12 bases sitting between them. As DNA, the CDR3 is TGTGCCAGCGGGAGGGCTGGTACTGAAGCTTTCTTT. It encodes CASGRAGTEAFF.

The chain employs TRBV30 and TRBJ1-1, with TRBD1 identical over 8 bases. CDR1 and CDR2 from the germline V gene are GTSNPN and SVGIG (reference sequence). After removal of 6 bases from V and 4 bases from J, the junction contained 7 bases not matched to a gene. The CDR3 consists of 13 residues. The CDR3: CACNRDRPTEAFF. In DNA, the CDR3 is TGTGCCTGTAACCGGGACAGGCCCACTGAAGCTTTCTTT.

The sample holds one count of this clone. V is TRBV5-1 and J is TRBJ2-7; TRBD1 aligns across 12 bases. CDR1 and CDR2 (germline): SGHRS, YFSETQ. V lost 3 bases, J lost 5 bases, and 6 bases stayed unmatched. There are 15 residues in the CDR3. CDR3 region: CASSWGTGGSDEQYF. The DNA of the CDR3 is TGCGCCAGCAGCTGGGGGACAGGGGGCAGCGACGAGCAGTACTTC.

V usage is TRBV14 and J usage is TRBJ2-7; D is uncertain. The CDR3 is made up of 12 amino acids. The V gene's germline CDR1 is SGHDN and CDR2 FVKESK. Trimming removed 4 bases from V and 4 bases from J, with 8 bases in between. DNA of the CDR3: TGTGCCAGCAGCCGCGGATCTTACGAGCAGTACTTC. Residues: CASSRGSYEQYF.

This clone was seen a few times. The chain is built from TRBV19 and TRBJ2-6, with TRBD2 as a possible D gene (6 bases). Germline lookup yields CDR1 LNHDA and CDR2 SQIVND (reference sequence). The CDR3 covers 18 residues. Between the trimmed V and J ends, which lost 4 bases and 0 bases, there was a span of 16 bases. The DNA for the CDR3 is TGTGCCAGTAGTAGCGGGACGGACTTCTACTCTGGGGCCAACGTCCTGACTTTC. It encodes CASSSGTDFYSGANVLTF. The whole variable domain, filled in from reference TRBV19 and TRBJ2-6, reads DGGITQSPKYLFRKEGQNVTLSCEQNLNHDAMYWYRQDPGQGLRLIYYSQIVNDFQKGDIAEGYSVSREKKESFPLTVTSAQKNPTAFYLCASSSGTDFYSGANVLTFGAGSRLTVL.

This rearrangement joins TRBV4-1 to TRBJ1-3, with TRBD1 identical over 8 bases. The CDR3 is 15 amino acids. The junction had 4 bases not matched to a gene; V was cut back by 3 bases and J by 3 bases. Per germline, CDR1 MGHRA and CDR2 YSYEKL. CDR3 protein: CASSQTGAVGNTIYF. As DNA, the CDR3 is TGCGCCAGCAGCCAGACAGGGGCCGTTGGAAACACCATATATTTT.

The V and J genes are TRBV30 and TRBJ2-5, with D maybe TRBD2 (6 bases). Trimming removed 3 bases at V and 0 bases at J, with 17 bases between. Looked up from germline, CDR1 is GTSNPN and CDR2 is SVGIG (reference sequence). The CDR3 has 16 amino acids. Here the CDR3 DNA reads TGTGCCTGGAGCGTACTGGTCGGACTATACCAAGAGACCCAGTACTTC. Translating it yields CAWSVLVGLYQETQYF.

The chain carries TRBV15 and TRBJ2-7; 8 bases agree with TRBD2. Per germline, CDR1 LNHNV and CDR2 YYDKDF (reference sequence). This CDR3 comprises 15 residues. Trimming cost V 4 bases and J 2 bases; bases outside gene matches: 7. The CDR3 bases are TGTGCCACCAGCAAACAGCGGGAGCGGACCTACGAGCAGTACTTC. This encodes CATSKQRERTYEQYF.

V and J are TRBV5-1 and TRBJ2-7, with D perhaps TRBD1 or TRBD2 (5 bases each). CDR1 and CDR2 (germline): SGHRS, YFSETQ. The CDR3 covers 13 residues. The V end was cut by 5 bases, the J end by 4 bases, with 13 bases between. The CDR3 DNA follows: TGCGCCAGCAGGGTTGGGACGGGGTACGAGCAGTACTTC. Translation: CASRVGTGYEQYF.

The gene calls are TRBV5-1 and TRBJ2-1; D is perhaps TRBD2 (5 bases). The germline V gene encodes CDR1 SGHRS and CDR2 YFSETQ. Trimming took off 4 bases at V and 5 bases at J, with 13 bases between the two ends. The CDR3 covers 14 residues. In DNA, the CDR3 is TGCGCCAGCAGCCCCTACCGGGGAAACAATGAGCAGTTCTTC. Translating gives CASSPYRGNNEQFF.

This rearrangement joins TRBV5-6 to TRBJ2-4, with a tentative D call TRBD1 (6 bases). Germline V gene sequence: CDR1 SGHDT, CDR2 YYEEEE. Trimming cost V 7 bases and J 12 bases, with 38 bases left between them. The CDR3 spans 19 residues. CDR3 amino acids: CASSFKMIRDKADIGAQYF. The CDR3 bases are TGTGCCAGCTCCTTTAAGATGATTCGGGACAAGGCCGACATAGGGGCTCAGTACTTC.

The chain's CDR3 is CASSPLPGQGQETQYF. The DNA for the CDR3 is TGTGCCAGCAGTCCACTACCGGGACAGGGGCAAGAGACCCAGTACTTC. The J gene is TRBJ2-5, the V gene TRBV7-8, with 10 bases matching TRBD1. Trimming at V came to 6 bases and at J to 2 bases, leaving 9 bases not matched to a gene. The CDR3 covers 16 residues. Germline assignment: CDR1 SGHVS and CDR2 FQNEAQ.